This TCR beta chain was identified during a study of prognosis after radiotherapy for stage I lung cancer. Study-level background: A biologically effective dose of at least 100 Gy came via 3-5 SBRT fractions.

Genomic DNA served as the source from which two-round multiplex PCR generated TCR beta CDR3 amplicons. Each TRBV and TRBJ gene had its own primer in the first PCR round. TCRdb re-called the multiplex PCR reads with MiXCR, one entry per CDR3 protein. The sample shows roughly 13,000 distinct CDR3 sequences, approximately 50% of them seen only once. Of note for this clonotype: Its antigen is undetermined.

Study-wide results and limits: Counts of unique TCR clones fell following stereotactic body radiation therapy, median roughly 9,900 versus 7,200. It was reported that patients with metastases and those without them differed in TRBV and TRBJ gene usage.

This receptor was identified in a donor aged 50 or older with non-small cell lung cancer. The specimen comprised PBMCs, sampled before or after stereotactic body radiation therapy (not recorded which).

The CDR3 DNA is TGTGCCAGCAGCCGGGCGGGACAGAGTTGGATCGGCTACACCTTC. It encodes CASSRAGQSWIGYTF. The chain joins TRBV6-1 to TRBJ1-2; 7 bases line up with TRBD1. The CDR3 totals 15 residues. Germline V CDR1 and CDR2: MNHNS, SASEGT. After removal of 6 bases from V and 8 bases from J, the junction contained 15 bases not matched to a gene.